In this sample, the clone carrying this T cell receptor (beta chain) turned up many times. As yet, its antigen is unknown. The data belong to a study of CD8+CD57+ T cells in acquired aplastic anemia. Turning to the study itself: Sorted CD4+ and CD8+ cells gave an average of approximately 3.4 ug of DNA. General observations from the study: Almost 30 CD8+ CDR3 sequences occurred in both the patients and the controls.

Profiles of TCR beta VDJ and CDR3 were generated from a genomic DNA template. TCRdb processed the reads anew with MiXCR; each CDR3 protein has one entry. The sample includes more than 150,000 distinct CDR3 sequences, approximately 48% of them seen just once. For sequencing, patients were chosen who had shown expansion of CD8+CD57+ cells by flow cytometry. The sequence derives from a human donor with aplastic anemia. The sample was sorted CD4+, CD8+, or CD8+CD57+ T cells (not recorded which) from PBMCs.

Written as DNA, the CDR3 is TGTGCCAGCAGCCCGCCGGGGGTACAAGAGACCCAGTACTTC. This translates into CASSPPGVQETQYF. The chain is built from TRBV2 and TRBJ2-5, with D tentatively TRBD2 (6 bases). Germline CDR1 is SNHLY and CDR2 is FYNNEI. The germline V and J ends were trimmed by 6 bases and 2 bases, with 13 bases remaining between them. This CDR3 region has 14 residues.